This passage covers 23 T cell receptor beta chains from one sample sequenced in a study of blood T cell repertoires in COVID-19. Data came from immunoSEQ multiplex PCR; TCRdb stores just in-frame clones and leaves some out. The sample shows approximately 91,000 clones, 87% of them seen only once. Input material: peripheral blood. The receptors were sampled from a man between 65 and 85 years old with acute or convalescent COVID-19.

The chain employs TRBV18 and TRBJ2-7, with a weak D call TRBD2 (5 bases). CDR3 length equals 11 residues. Germline lookup yields CDR1 KGHSH and CDR2 LQKENI. V was shortened by 4 bases and J by 5 bases, with 6 bases between the two germline ends. Written as DNA, the CDR3 is TGTGCCAGCTCACAGGGAGACGAGCAGTACGTC. This translates into CASSQGDEQYV.

V and J are TRBV7-9 and TRBJ2-1; the match to TRBD2 covers 9 bases. Per germline, CDR1 SEHNR and CDR2 FQNEAQ (reference sequence). Germline trimming cut 1 base from V and 0 bases from J; bases unmatched to any gene: 10. The CDR3 has 19 amino acids. The chain's CDR3 is CASSLVSTSGFGSYNEQFF. The CDR3 bases are TGTGCCAGCAGCTTAGTGAGTACTAGCGGGTTTGGCTCCTACAATGAGCAGTTCTTC. Together with reference TRBV7-9 and TRBJ2-1, the CDR3 gives the full variable domain: DTGVSQNPRHKITKRGQNVTFRCDPISEHNRLYWYRQTLGQGPEFLTYFQNEAQLEKSRLLSDRFSAERPKGSFSTLEIQRTEQGDSAMYLCASSLVSTSGFGSYNEQFFGPGTRLTVL.

This clone came up a few times. This chain connects TRBV5-6 to TRBJ1-2, with 8 positions matching TRBD1. The CDR3 loop spans 16 amino acids. Germline loops: CDR1 SGHDT, CDR2 YYEEEE. Unmatched junction bases numbered 12, after V lost 4 bases and J lost 4 bases. The CDR3 coding sequence is TGTGCCAGCAGCGAGACCGGGACAGGATATACCTATGGCTACACCTTC. Protein sequence: CASSETGTGYTYGYTF. The whole variable domain, remainder taken from reference TRBV5-6 and TRBJ1-2, is DAGVTQSPTHLIKTRGQQVTLRCSPKSGHDTVSWYQQALGQGPQFIFQYYEEEERQRGNFPDRFSGHQFPNYSSELNVNALLLGDSALYLCASSETGTGYTYGYTFGSGTRLTVV.

The CDR3 sequence: CASSFTSGGAEQFF. The CDR3 DNA reads TGTGCCAGCAGTTTTACTAGCGGGGGGGCTGAGCAGTTCTTC. The gene calls are TRBV6-6 and TRBJ2-1; 13 nucleotides align to TRBD2. Germline V gives CDR1 MNHNY, CDR2 SVGAGI (reference sequence). The CDR3 runs 14 residues. V shed 4 bases, J shed 9 bases, and the junction held 3 bases outside the gene matches.

This sequence joins TRBV19 and TRBJ1-6, with D possibly matching TRBD1 (5 bases). Trimming cost V 6 bases and J 0 bases, with 12 bases left between them. This CDR3 has 16 amino acids. CDR1 is LNHDA and CDR2 is SQIVND in the germline V gene (reference sequence). The chain's CDR3 is CASSLPGGSYNSPLHF. As DNA, the CDR3 is TGTGCCAGTAGCCTCCCCGGGGGCTCCTATAATTCACCCCTCCACTTT.

The V call is TRBV9, the J call TRBJ2-2, with 10 bases matching TRBD2. The CDR3 consists of 16 residues. The V gene's germline CDR1 is SGDLS and CDR2 YYNGEE. With V trimmed by 4 bases and J by 8 bases, 11 bases remained unmatched. DNA for the CDR3: TGTGCCAGCAGCCTGCTAGCGGGGGCCCCGGGGGGGGAGCTGTTTTTT. Amino acids: CASSLLAGAPGGELFF. Combining the CDR3 with reference TRBV9 and TRBJ2-2 gives the whole variable domain DSGVTQTPKHLITATGQRVTLRCSPRSGDLSVYWYQQSLDQGLQFLIQYYNGEERAKGNILERFSAQQFPDLHSELNLSSLELGDSALYFCASSLLAGAPGGELFFGEGSRLTVL.

The rearrangement joins TRBV9 to TRBJ2-1, with D possibly matching TRBD2 (7 bases). V dropped 3 bases and J dropped 1 base, with 11 bases sitting between them. In germline, CDR1 is SGDLS, CDR2 YYNGEE. This CDR3 has 15 amino acids. The CDR3 sequence: CASSGGGASYNEQFF. CDR3 bases: TGTGCCAGCAGCGGAGGGGGGGCTTCCTACAATGAGCAGTTCTTC.

A note on this clone: A read error may produce the germline difference seen at one junction end. The gene calls are TRBV7-7 and TRBJ1-1, with D perhaps matching TRBD1 (5 bases). The CDR3 runs to 16 residues. CDR1 is SSHAT and CDR2 is FNYEAQ in the germline V gene (reference sequence). This CDR3 is CASSPVPGQINTEAFF. As DNA, the CDR3 is TGTGCTAGCAGCCCGGTCCCAGGACAAATTAACACTGAAGCTTTCTTT.

The rearrangement uses TRBV4-2 and TRBJ2-2; 11 bases fit TRBD2. This CDR3 region has 18 residues. Germline V gene lookup returns CDR1 LGHNA and CDR2 YNFKEQ. V shed 5 bases and J 0 bases; nucleotides not matched to a gene: 8. The CDR3 DNA reads TGTGCCAGCAGCTCCGCGACTAGCGGGGTTTCGAACACCGGGGAGCTGTTTTTT. It is translated as CASSSATSGVSNTGELFF.

V is TRBV18 and J is TRBJ2-3, with 10 bases that match TRBD2. The CDR3 covers 17 residues. CDR1 and CDR2 from the germline V gene are KGHSH and LQKENI. V trimming: 3 bases; J trimming: 2 bases; junction bases outside the gene matches: 8. This CDR3 is CASSPLVAGGITDTQYF. The CDR3 DNA reads as TGTGCCAGCTCACCCCTGGTAGCGGGGGGAATCACAGATACGCAGTATTTT.

This clone has a single count. This chain uses TRBV5-1 with TRBJ2-7; D remains unclear. The V and J ends lost 0 bases and 3 bases respectively, with 10 bases between them. Germline assignment: CDR1 SGHRS and CDR2 YFSETQ. The CDR3 runs to 14 residues. The CDR3 here is CASSLEPTSYEQYF. The CDR3 DNA sequence: TGCGCCAGCAGCTTGGAACCGACAAGCTACGAGCAGTACTTC.

This chain connects TRBV30 to TRBJ1-4; the match to TRBD1 covers 8 bases. Per the germline V gene, CDR1 is GTSNPN and CDR2 is SVGIG (reference sequence). Trimming took 4 bases from V and 8 from J; bases not matched to a gene: 6. This CDR3 is built from 13 residues. The CDR3 DNA reads as TGTGCCTGGACGGACAGGGCGGACGAAAAACTGTTTTTT. As protein: CAWTDRADEKLFF. Drawing the rest from reference TRBV30 and TRBJ1-4, the complete variable domain is SQTIHQWPATLVQPVGSPLSLECTVEGTSNPNLYWYRQAAGRGLQLLFYSVGIGQISSEVPQNLSASRPQDRQFILSSKKLLLSDSGFYLCAWTDRADEKLFFGSGTQLSVL.

This clone was picked up a small number of times. The genes are TRBV3-1 (or the pseudogene TRBV3-2) and TRBJ1-6; D uncertain. The CDR3 consists of 12 residues. V was pared by 3 bases and J by 9 bases, with 6 bases between. Germline V lookup: CDR1 LGHDT, CDR2 YNNKEL (reference sequence). Written as DNA, the CDR3 is TGTGCCAGCAGCCATGGGAGTTCACCCCTCCACTTT. Translated: CASSHGSSPLHF.

This clone is a singleton in its sample. A junction end diverges from the germline sequence, so it may reflect a read error. The chain has TRBV6-5 and TRBJ2-3; D not resolved. There are 13 residues in the CDR3. From germline, CDR1 is MNHEY and CDR2 SVGAGI. The CDR3 region is CASQSLSKDTQYF. CDR3 sequence (DNA): TGTGCCAGCCAAAGTCTGAGCAAAGATACGCAGTATTTT.

The chain joins TRBV7-9 to TRBJ1-1; no firm D call. Germline values: CDR1 SEHNR, CDR2 FQNEAQ (reference sequence). The V end lost 4 bases, the J end lost 1 base, and 13 bases lay between the germline ends. The CDR3 totals 15 residues. The CDR3 coding sequence is TGTGCCAGCAGCTCGTCCCGGGGTTCGAACACTGAAGCTTTCTTT. Translating gives CASSSSRGSNTEAFF.

The gene calls are TRBV7-6 and TRBJ1-3; the D gene is possibly TRBD1 (6 bases). This CDR3 region has 17 residues. Trimming pared 5 bases from V and 0 bases from J, leaving 17 bases between. Germline loops: CDR1 SGHVS, CDR2 FNYEAQ. CDR3 in DNA: TGTGCCAGCAGCCGGACTGAGGGGGTCCGCTCTGGAAACACCATATATTTT. Residues: CASSRTEGVRSGNTIYF.

This clone was observed once. The chain uses TRBV6-1 and TRBJ1-5; 9 bases are shared with TRBD1. The CDR3 is made up of 19 amino acids. V gave up 4 bases and J gave up 6 bases; unmatched junction bases: 19. CDR1 and CDR2 (germline): MNHNS, SASEGT. DNA of the CDR3: TGTGCCAGCAGTGTGGGCAGTGGTGGGACAGGGTTTTCTAGTCAGCCCCAGCATTTT. It encodes CASSVGSGGTGFSSQPQHF.

This clone showed up just once. V gene TRBV7-8 combines with J gene TRBJ2-7; 9 nucleotides align to TRBD1. The CDR3 spans 15 residues. From germline, CDR1 is SGHVS and CDR2 FQNEAQ. J lost 0 bases, V lost 5 bases, and 5 bases had no gene match. The CDR3 loop is CASSQDRGASYEQYV. The DNA of the CDR3 is TGTGCCAGCAGCCAGGACAGGGGAGCCTCCTACGAGCAGTACGTC.

This sequence joins TRBV30 and TRBJ1-2, with TRBD1 matching 7 bases. The CDR3 loop spans 12 amino acids. V gave up 3 bases and J gave up 3 bases; unmatched junction bases: 1. The germline V gene has CDR1 GTSNPN and CDR2 SVGIG (reference sequence). CDR3 protein: CAWSQGDYGYTF. CDR3 nucleotides: TGTGCCTGGAGCCAGGGGGACTATGGCTACACCTTC.

The count of this clone is one. This chain uses TRBV6-5 with TRBJ2-3, with 7 bases aligning to TRBD1. There are 15 residues in the CDR3. Germline trimming cut 6 bases from V and 5 bases from J; bases unmatched to any gene: 11. Germline assignment: CDR1 MNHEY and CDR2 SVGAGI. The CDR3 DNA sequence: TGTGCCAGCAGCAATCCCGACAGGGCCCTAGATACGCAGTATTTT. Translated: CASSNPDRALDTQYF.

The genes are TRBV19 and TRBJ1-6; 9 bases agree with TRBD1. The germline V gene encodes CDR1 LNHDA and CDR2 SQIVND (reference sequence). This CDR3 has 18 amino acids. V trimming: 3 bases; J trimming: 7 bases; junction bases outside the gene matches: 13. The CDR3 nucleotides are TGTGCCAGTAGTATGAGTCTCACAGGGGGCTCGAACAATTCACCCCTCCACTTT. Translated, it gives CASSMSLTGGSNNSPLHF.

This clone has a handful of counts. V and J are TRBV4-1 and TRBJ2-7, with D perhaps TRBD2 (5 bases). CDR3 length: 13 amino acids. Germline-derived CDR1 and CDR2 are MGHRA and YSYEKL. The ends were cut back, 1 base at V and 4 bases at J, with 8 bases in the middle. The CDR3 protein is CASSQASGYEQYF. The CDR3 region has the DNA TGCGCCAGCAGCCAAGCGTCGGGGTACGAGCAGTACTTC.

The V and J genes are TRBV4-2 and TRBJ2-5; perhaps TRBD2 as D (5 bases). Per germline, CDR1 LGHNA and CDR2 YNFKEQ. The CDR3 runs 14 residues. V lost 1 base and J 3 bases, leaving 9 bases between the germline ends. This CDR3 is CASSQVGMEETQYF. In nucleotides, the CDR3 is TGTGCCAGCAGCCAAGTCGGGATGGAAGAGACCCAGTACTTC.